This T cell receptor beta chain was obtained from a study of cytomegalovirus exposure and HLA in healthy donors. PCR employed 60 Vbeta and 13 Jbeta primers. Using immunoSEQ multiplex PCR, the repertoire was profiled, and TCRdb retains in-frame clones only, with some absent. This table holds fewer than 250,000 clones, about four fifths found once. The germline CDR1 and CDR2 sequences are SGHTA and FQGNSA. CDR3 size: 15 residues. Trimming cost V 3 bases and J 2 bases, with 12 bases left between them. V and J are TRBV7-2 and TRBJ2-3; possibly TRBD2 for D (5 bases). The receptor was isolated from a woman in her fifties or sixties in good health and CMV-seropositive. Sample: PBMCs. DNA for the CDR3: TGTGCCAGCAGCTTTAGGAGGCGATTCACAGATACGCAGTATTTT. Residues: CASSFRRRFTDTQYF.